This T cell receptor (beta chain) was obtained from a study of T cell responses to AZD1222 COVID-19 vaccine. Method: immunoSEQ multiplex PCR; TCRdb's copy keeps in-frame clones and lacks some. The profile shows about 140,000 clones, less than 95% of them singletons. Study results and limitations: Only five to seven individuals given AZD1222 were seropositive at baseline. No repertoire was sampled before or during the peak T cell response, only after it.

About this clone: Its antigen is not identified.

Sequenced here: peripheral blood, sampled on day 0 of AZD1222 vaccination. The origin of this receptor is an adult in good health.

This chain's CDR3 is CASSTRTGKETQYF. The CDR3, as DNA: TGTGCCAGCAGTACCCGGACAGGGAAAGAGACCCAGTACTTC. The V and J genes are TRBV28 and TRBJ2-5, with 8 positions matching TRBD1. The CDR3 length is 14 residues. With 5 bases clipped from V and 3 bases from J, the junction kept 5 bases outside the gene matches. Looked up from germline, CDR1 is MDHEN and CDR2 is SYDVKM. Together with reference TRBV28 and TRBJ2-5, the CDR3 gives the full variable domain: DVKVTQSSRYLVKRTGEKVFLECVQDMDHENMFWYRQDPGLGLRLIYFSYDVKMKEKGDIPEGYSVSREKKERFSLILESASTNQTSMYLCASSTRTGKETQYFGPGTRLLVL.